Below, one T cell receptor beta chain is given with its context. These data are taken from a study of blood T cell repertoires in COVID-19. Study-level background: Collection of acute and convalescent COVID-19 samples took place in the United States, Italy and Spain.

This CDR3 is built from 17 residues. After removal of 5 bases from V and 0 bases from J, the junction contained 11 bases not matched to a gene. Germline V gives CDR1 LNHDA, CDR2 SQIVND (reference sequence). In the original processing: Estimates of nucleated cell counts were drawn from the amplification of reference gene primers. Produced via immunoSEQ multiplex PCR; TCRdb's table is partial and in-frame only. V and J calls and clone size come straight from that table; D and trimming were deduced from the DNA. The sample yields 100,000 or so clones, 85% seen once. The sequencing sample was made of peripheral blood. This TCR derives from a man aged 50-59 years with active or convalescent COVID-19. The chain uses TRBV19 and TRBJ1-1; TRBD1 matches at 8 bases. The CDR3 loop is CASSSRGQGVVNTEAFF. DNA for the CDR3: TGTGCCAGTAGTTCCCGAGGACAGGGAGTAGTGAACACTGAAGCTTTCTTT. The full variable domain, its missing parts supplied by reference TRBV19 and TRBJ1-1, is DGGITQSPKYLFRKEGQNVTLSCEQNLNHDAMYWYRQDPGQGLRLIYYSQIVNDFQKGDIAEGYSVSREKKESFPLTVTSAQKNPTAFYLCASSSRGQGVVNTEAFFGQGTRLTVV.